This TCR beta chain was identified in a study of shared clonotypes between healthy human individuals. Findings of the study overall: The naive CD4 repertoires of several donors were compared, and approximately 4.5% of clonotypes were shared. Sorted-subset sequencing, rarefaction showed, was incomplete despite large depth.

The CDR3 is 13 residues long. V was shortened by 4 bases and J by 4 bases, with 11 bases between the two germline ends. Germline CDR1 is SGHRS and CDR2 is YFSETQ. Points on this clone: Antigen unknown.

At the deep level, the assay was run. Across several immunoSEQ plates, the genomic DNA of each subset was split evenly. The protocol was immunoSEQ multiplex PCR, while the TCRdb copy is restricted to in-frame clones and leaves out a portion. The sample has about 1.1 million clones, approximately 75% seen once. The source is a man in his late teens or twenties in good health. Some clones in this sample may be carry-over from other donors' samples. Material: memory CD4+ T cells from PBMCs. Subset indicated: CD45RA-negative fraction. This chain connects TRBV5-1 to TRBJ2-5; weak D call: TRBD1 (5 bases). The CDR3 is CASSARVGETQYF. For the CDR3, the DNA is TGCGCCAGCAGCGCCAGGGTGGGAGAGACCCAGTACTTC.